Each of the 20 T cell receptor beta chains below was sequenced from the same sample in a study of CD8+ T cells in alopecia areata. Sequencing templates came from extracted RNA that was reverse transcribed into cDNA. Sequenced by immunoSEQ multiplex PCR; TCRdb stores in-frame clones only, minus some. The sample carries over 95,000 clones, approximately 66% recorded once. The sample's treatment: oral pan-JAK inhibitor, 5-10 mg twice daily. The sequenced sample was CD8+ T cells sorted from blood, obtained at week 4, from a patient treated with tofacitinib. The receptors stem from a human donor with alopecia areata.

The V gene is TRBV5-1, the J gene TRBJ2-1; a weak D match, TRBD2 (6 bases). Trimming pared 0 bases from V and 2 bases from J, leaving 12 bases between. CDR1 and CDR2 (germline): SGHRS, YFSETQ. The CDR3 has 16 residues. CDR3 coding DNA: TGCGCCAGCAGCTTGGTCGGGGGAGAGACCTACAATGAGCAGTTCTTC. Amino acid sequence: CASSLVGGETYNEQFF.

V and J are TRBV15 and TRBJ2-3, with D tentatively TRBD1 or TRBD2 (5 bases each). CDR1 is LNHNV and CDR2 is YYDKDF in the germline V gene (reference sequence). The V end lost 3 bases, the J end lost 2 bases, and 12 bases lay between the germline ends. This CDR3 spans 15 amino acids. The CDR3 region is CATSRHRGNTDTQYF. CDR3 DNA sequence: TGTGCCACCAGCAGGCACCGGGGCAACACAGATACGCAGTATTTT.

This chain uses TRBV4-1 with TRBJ2-5; the D is unclear. Deletions cut 1 base from V and 5 bases from J, with 11 bases between. Germline CDR1 is MGHRA and CDR2 is YSYEKL. The CDR3 totals 14 residues. In DNA form, the CDR3 reads TGCGCCAGCAGCCAAGCTGGGGAACGGGAGACCCAGTACTTC. The encoded protein is CASSQAGERETQYF.

V is TRBV27 and J is TRBJ2-1; D might be TRBD2 (5 bases). V lost 4 bases and J 7 bases, leaving 14 bases between the germline ends. Germline V CDR1 and CDR2: MNHEY, SMNVEV (reference sequence). The length of the CDR3 is 14 residues. The CDR3 spells CASSSSGMSNEQFF. The CDR3 DNA reads as TGTGCCAGCAGTTCCTCGGGGATGAGTAATGAGCAGTTCTTC.

This chain joins TRBV6-6 and TRBJ2-3, with 9 nucleotides matching TRBD2. V dropped 4 bases and J dropped 3; count of bases not matched to a gene: 5. The V gene's germline CDR1 is MNHNY and CDR2 SVGAGI (reference sequence). CDR3 length: 15 residues. CDR3 in DNA: TGTGCCAGCAGTTTATATAGCGGGAGAACAGATACGCAGTATTTT. Residues: CASSLYSGRTDTQYF.

The chain has TRBV4-1 and TRBJ1-1; weak D call: TRBD1 (5 bases). CDR1 and CDR2 from the germline V gene are MGHRA and YSYEKL. The CDR3 consists of 15 residues. Trimming removed 4 bases from V and 3 bases from J, with 15 bases in between. The CDR3 reads CASSPAGIQDTEAFF. In DNA form, the CDR3 reads TGCGCCAGCAGCCCCGCGGGTATACAGGACACTGAAGCTTTCTTT.

The V and J genes are TRBV11-2 and TRBJ2-3; D remains ambiguous. V lost 3 bases, J lost 5 bases, and 6 bases lay in between. Germline CDR1 and CDR2: SGHAT and FQNNGV. CDR3 size: 12 residues. The CDR3 sequence is CASSFTEDTQYF. The CDR3 DNA is TGTGCCAGCAGCTTTACTGAAGATACGCAGTATTTT.

The chain combines TRBV6-5 with TRBJ2-2, with 9 positions matching TRBD2. The CDR3 spans 16 residues. The J segment lost 1 base and the V segment lost 2 bases, leaving 2 bases of the junction unmatched. Germline lookup yields CDR1 MNHEY and CDR2 SVGAGI. In DNA form, the CDR3 reads TGTGCCAGCAGTTACGCGACTAGCGGGAACACCGGGGAGCTGTTTTTT. It specifies CASSYATSGNTGELFF.

The chain couples TRBV30 to TRBJ2-7; TRBD2 matches at 7 bases. Germline CDR1 is GTSNPN and CDR2 is SVGIG (reference sequence). CDR3 length: 15 amino acids. The trim removed 3 bases at V and 5 bases at J, leaving 13 bases unmatched. CDR3 amino acids: CAWRAAGVVWDEQYF. DNA for the CDR3: TGTGCCTGGAGGGCCGCGGGAGTTGTATGGGACGAGCAGTACTTC.

The chain joins TRBV7-2 to TRBJ2-6; D is ambiguous. V lost 4 bases and J lost 7, with 5 bases in between. This CDR3 contains 12 residues. Germline CDR1 SGHTA, CDR2 FQGNSA. Here the CDR3 reads CASSSGANVLTF. The CDR3 DNA is TGTGCCAGCAGCTCAGGAGCCAACGTCCTGACTTTC. The entire variable domain, with the rest obtained from reference TRBV7-2 and TRBJ2-6, is as follows: GAGVSQSPSNKVTEKGKDVELRCDPISGHTALYWYRQSLGQGLEFLIYFQGNSAPDKSGLPSDRFSAERTGGSVSTLTIQRTQQEDSAVYLCASSSGANVLTFGAGSRLTVL.

This clone was counted ten times or more. The V and J genes are TRBV2 and TRBJ2-7; D ambiguous. The germline CDR1 and CDR2 sequences are SNHLY and FYNNEI. This CDR3 is built from 11 residues. Trimming took off 7 bases at V and 5 bases at J, with 9 bases between the two ends. The CDR3 nucleotides are TGTGCCAGCACCCCTACGAACGAGCAGTACTTC. This gives the protein CASTPTNEQYF.

Turning to this clone: Its ends do not fully match the called genes, so a read error is possible. This chain uses TRBV27 with TRBJ1-5, with 8 bases lining up with TRBD1. The CDR3 extends over 16 amino acids. Germline CDR1 is MNHEY and CDR2 is SMNVEV (reference sequence). The DNA of the CDR3 is TGTACCAGCAGCCCAGGACAGGGTTATAGCAATCAGCCCCAGCATTTT. Its protein product is CTSSPGQGYSNQPQHF.

The chain joins TRBV29-1 to TRBJ2-5, with 10 bases fitting TRBD2. Trimming at V came to 2 bases and at J to 1 base, leaving 7 bases not matched to a gene. CDR1 is SQVTM, CDR2 ANQGSEA, per germline. The CDR3 has 16 residues. CDR3 protein: CSVESSGRATQETQYF. The CDR3 DNA reads TGCAGCGTTGAATCCAGCGGGAGGGCGACCCAAGAGACCCAGTACTTC.

This clone was recorded only once. The V gene is TRBV5-6, the J gene TRBJ2-3, with D uncertain. The ends were cut back, 3 bases at V and 3 bases at J, with 14 bases in the middle. The CDR3 covers 15 residues. The germline CDR1 and CDR2 sequences are SGHDT and YYEEEE. For the CDR3, the DNA is TGTGCCAGCAGCTCCTGGACCGCCTCAACAGATACGCAGTATTTT. Translating it yields CASSSWTASTDTQYF.

The chain couples TRBV27 to TRBJ2-5; perhaps TRBD1 as D (5 bases). The germline gives CDR1 MNHEY, CDR2 SMNVEV (reference sequence). Trimming left V 4 bases short and J 5 bases short, with 14 bases between. The CDR3 covers 14 residues. DNA for the CDR3: TGTGCCAGCAGTTCCATCGGACAAATTGAGACCCAGTACTTC. Translated, it gives CASSSIGQIETQYF.

This rearrangement joins TRBV9 to TRBJ2-5, with a possible D match to TRBD2 (5 bases). The ends were cut back, 3 bases at V and 5 bases at J, with 11 bases in the middle. CDR1 and CDR2 from the germline V gene are SGDLS and YYNGEE. The CDR3 has 13 amino acids. The CDR3 DNA reads as TGTGCCAGCAGCGGTAGCGAGTCGGAGACCCAGTACTTC. This translates into CASSGSESETQYF.

This chain connects TRBV15 to TRBJ1-2, with a possible D match to TRBD1 (5 bases). The CDR3 is 17 residues long. From germline, CDR1 is LNHNV and CDR2 YYDKDF (reference sequence). Between the trimmed V and J ends, which lost 0 bases and 7 bases, there was a span of 21 bases. In DNA, the CDR3 is TGTGCCACCAGCAGAGATACACGGGGCGCGCCTAAGGGTGGCTACACCTTC. This gives the protein CATSRDTRGAPKGGYTF.

The V and J genes are TRBV5-1 and TRBJ2-7, with a weak D call TRBD2 (6 bases). The CDR3 covers 15 residues. V shed 0 bases and J shed 0 bases, with 10 bases lying between them. Per germline, CDR1 SGHRS and CDR2 YFSETQ. The CDR3 DNA sequence: TGCGCCAGCAGCTTGGAGGCGGGGAGCTCCTACGAGCAGTACTTC. It yields the protein CASSLEAGSSYEQYF.

The sample holds a few counts of this clone. V is TRBV7-2 and J is TRBJ2-7; TRBD2 aligns across 12 bases. The CDR3 consists of 15 residues. Germline values: CDR1 SGHTA, CDR2 FQGNSA. The J segment lost 7 bases and the V segment lost 1 base, leaving 5 bases of the junction unmatched. The CDR3 loop is CASSLERTSGVEQYF. Written as DNA, the CDR3 is TGTGCCAGCAGCTTAGAGAGGACTAGCGGGGTAGAGCAGTACTTC.

This chain connects TRBV4-3 to TRBJ1-5, with a possible D match to TRBD1 (5 bases). This CDR3 contains 16 residues. Germline lookup yields CDR1 LGHNA and CDR2 YSLEER. V shed 0 bases and J shed 4 bases, with 13 bases lying between them. The chain's CDR3 is CASSQDRAGPNQPQHF. As DNA, the CDR3 is TGCGCCAGCAGCCAAGATCGGGCAGGGCCTAATCAGCCCCAGCATTTT.